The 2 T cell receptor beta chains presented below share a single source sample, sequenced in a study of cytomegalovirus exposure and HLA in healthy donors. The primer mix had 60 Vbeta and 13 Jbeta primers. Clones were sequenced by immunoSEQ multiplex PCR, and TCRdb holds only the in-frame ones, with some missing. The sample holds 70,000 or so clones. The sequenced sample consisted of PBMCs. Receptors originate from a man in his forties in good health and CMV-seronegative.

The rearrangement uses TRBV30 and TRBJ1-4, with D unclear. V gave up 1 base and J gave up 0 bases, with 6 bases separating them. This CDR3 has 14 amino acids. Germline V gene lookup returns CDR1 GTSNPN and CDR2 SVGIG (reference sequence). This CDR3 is CAWSGTTTNEKLFF. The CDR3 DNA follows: TGTGCCTGGAGTGGAACAACAACTAATGAAAAACTGTTTTTT.

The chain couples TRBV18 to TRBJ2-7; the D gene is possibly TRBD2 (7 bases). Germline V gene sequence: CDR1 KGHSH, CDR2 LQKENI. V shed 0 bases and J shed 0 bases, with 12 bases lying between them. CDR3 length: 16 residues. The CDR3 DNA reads TGTGCCAGCTCACCACCTGGGGGGGCCAGCTCCTACGAGCAGTACTTC. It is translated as CASSPPGGASSYEQYF.